This T cell receptor (beta chain) was captured in a study of blood T cell repertoires in COVID-19. Across the whole study: PBMCs, B-cell-depleted T cells, or T cells were the source of the cDNA or gDNA that made up the material.

Deletions cut 2 bases from V and 2 bases from J, with 15 bases between. From germline, CDR1 is LGHNA and CDR2 YNFKEQ. The CDR3 extends over 16 amino acids. Recruited during active infection, patients (from Seattle) were subsequently followed longitudinally. Assay used: immunoSEQ multiplex PCR; TCRdb lists only in-frame clones, some missing. The repertoire holds approximately 270,000 clones, with about four fifths as singletons. V is TRBV4-2 and J is TRBJ1-2; D is possibly TRBD1 (6 bases). This receptor was obtained from a person aged 65 to 79 with COVID-19, enrolled during active disease. Sequencing used peripheral blood. This CDR3 reads CASSQSRDTRNYGYTF. The CDR3 DNA is TGTGCCAGCAGCCAATCCCGGGACACCCGAAACTATGGCTACACCTTC.